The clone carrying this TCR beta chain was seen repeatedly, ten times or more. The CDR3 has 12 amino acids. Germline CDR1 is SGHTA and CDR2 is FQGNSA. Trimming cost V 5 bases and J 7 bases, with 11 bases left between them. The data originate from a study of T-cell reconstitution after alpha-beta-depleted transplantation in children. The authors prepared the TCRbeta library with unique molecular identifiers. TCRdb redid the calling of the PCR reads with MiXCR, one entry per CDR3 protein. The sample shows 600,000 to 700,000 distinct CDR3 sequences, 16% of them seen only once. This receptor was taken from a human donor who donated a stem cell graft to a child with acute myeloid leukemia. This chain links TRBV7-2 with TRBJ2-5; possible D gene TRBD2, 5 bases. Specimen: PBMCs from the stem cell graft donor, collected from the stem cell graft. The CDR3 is CASSGGRGTQYF. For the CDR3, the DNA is TGTGCCAGCAGCGGAGGCCGCGGGACCCAGTACTTC.